The subject of this entry is one T cell receptor beta chain. What it binds is unknown. This sample stems from a study of cytomegalovirus exposure and HLA in healthy donors. Turning to the study itself: The 90 to 150 validation repertoires and the 650 to 850 first-cohort repertoires shared a platform, a later analysis reported. Findings and limits, study-wide: Reported performance of the classifier showed diagnosis of cytomegalovirus status with high specificity and sensitivity.

This table comes from immunoSEQ multiplex PCR, and its TCRdb copy is limited to in-frame clones, with some not included. The repertoire holds about 240,000 clones, with approximately 84% as singletons. Trimming removed 3 bases from V and 0 bases from J; junction bases left unmatched: 7. Germline CDR1 MDHEN, CDR2 SYDVKM. The CDR3 is 16 residues long. This clonotype was sampled from a woman in her twenties or thirties in good health and CMV-seropositive. V gene TRBV28 combines with J gene TRBJ2-7; 8 bases are shared with TRBD2. The sequenced sample consisted of PBMCs. CDR3 sequence (DNA): TGTGCCAGCAGTTTCTCACTAGCGGCTGCCTCCTACGAGCAGTACTTC. It encodes CASSFSLAAASYEQYF.